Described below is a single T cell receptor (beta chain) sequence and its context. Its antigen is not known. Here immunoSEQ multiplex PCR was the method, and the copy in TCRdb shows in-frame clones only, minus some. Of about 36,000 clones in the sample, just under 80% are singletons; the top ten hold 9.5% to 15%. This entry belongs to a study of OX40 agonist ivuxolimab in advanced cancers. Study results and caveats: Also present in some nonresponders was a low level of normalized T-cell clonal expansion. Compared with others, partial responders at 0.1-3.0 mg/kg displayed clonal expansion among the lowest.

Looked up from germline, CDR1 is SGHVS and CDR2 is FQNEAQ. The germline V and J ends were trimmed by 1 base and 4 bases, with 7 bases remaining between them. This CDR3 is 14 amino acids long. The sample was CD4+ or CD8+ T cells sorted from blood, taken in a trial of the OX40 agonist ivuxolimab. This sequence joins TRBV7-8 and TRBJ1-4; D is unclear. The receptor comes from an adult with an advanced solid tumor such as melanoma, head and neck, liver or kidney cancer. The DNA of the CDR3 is TGTGCCAGCAGCTTAGGGCGGCTTAATGAAAAACTGTTTTTT. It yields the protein CASSLGRLNEKLFF.